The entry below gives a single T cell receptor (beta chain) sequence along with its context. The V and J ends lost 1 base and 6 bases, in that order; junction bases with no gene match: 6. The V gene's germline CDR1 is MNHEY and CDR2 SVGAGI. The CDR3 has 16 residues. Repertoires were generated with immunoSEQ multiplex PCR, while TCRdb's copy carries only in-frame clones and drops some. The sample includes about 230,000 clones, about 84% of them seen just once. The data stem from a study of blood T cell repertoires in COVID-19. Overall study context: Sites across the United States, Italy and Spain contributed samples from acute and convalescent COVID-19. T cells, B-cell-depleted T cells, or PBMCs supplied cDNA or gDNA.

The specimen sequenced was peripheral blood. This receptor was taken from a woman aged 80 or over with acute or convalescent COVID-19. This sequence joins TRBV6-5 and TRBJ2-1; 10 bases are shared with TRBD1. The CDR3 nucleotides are TGTGCCAGCAGTTACTTATGGACAGGGGGGAGCAATGAGCAGTTCTTC. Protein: CASSYLWTGGSNEQFF.